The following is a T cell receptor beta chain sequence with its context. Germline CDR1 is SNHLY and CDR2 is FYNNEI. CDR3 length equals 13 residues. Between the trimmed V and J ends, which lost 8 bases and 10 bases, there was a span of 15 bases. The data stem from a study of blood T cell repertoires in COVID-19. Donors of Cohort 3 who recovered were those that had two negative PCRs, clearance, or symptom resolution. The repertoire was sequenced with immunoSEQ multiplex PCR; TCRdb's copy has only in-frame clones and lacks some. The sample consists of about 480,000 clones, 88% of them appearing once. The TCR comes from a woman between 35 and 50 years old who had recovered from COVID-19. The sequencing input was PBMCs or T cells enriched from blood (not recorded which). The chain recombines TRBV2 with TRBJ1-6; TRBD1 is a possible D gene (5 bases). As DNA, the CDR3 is TGTGCCAGCCAAGAACGGGGGGACTCACCCCTCCACTTT. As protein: CASQERGDSPLHF.